Listed here are 6 T cell receptor beta chains from one sample, sequenced in a study of CD8 T cells in ankylosing spondylitis (dated by TCRdb to about 2017). Library construction relied on 5' RACE. Sequencing was carried out with an Illumina HiSeq 2500. TCRdb itself trimmed the public reads at Q25 with fastp, ran MiXCR and retained productive beta chains. Rows are unified per CDR3 protein, each entry keeping the most common DNA and genes. Across this sample there are a few hundred thousand distinct CDR3 sequences, with 15% to 20% seen only once. The top ten clones comprise 25% to 40% of the sample. The sample consisted of blood, either unsorted or a sorted T cell fraction (not recorded which). All receptors come from a male donor with ankylosing spondylitis or in good health (not recorded which).

This clonotype showed up just a few times. The V and J genes are TRBV6-5 and TRBJ2-1, with TRBD2 matching over 11 bases. Trimming took 4 bases from V and 6 from J; bases not matched to a gene: 5. This CDR3 is 15 amino acids long. Germline CDR1 MNHEY, CDR2 SVGAGI. CDR3 loop: CASSSTSGSRNEQFF. CDR3 nucleotides: TGTGCCAGCAGTTCAACTAGCGGGAGTCGCAATGAGCAGTTCTTC.

This clonotype was seen more than once but under ten times. CDR3 sequence: CASSVNQETQYF. As DNA, the CDR3 is TGTGCCAGCAGCGTAAACCAAGAGACCCAGTACTTC. This chain joins TRBV6-2 or TRBV6-3 and TRBJ2-5; D ambiguous. Trimming left V 6 bases short and J 0 bases short, with 5 bases between. The CDR3 is made up of 12 amino acids. Looked up from germline, CDR1 is MNHEY and CDR2 is SVGEGT.

The chain recombines TRBV29-1 with TRBJ2-2; perhaps TRBD2 as D (5 bases). V shed 5 bases and J shed 3 bases, with 10 bases lying between them. This CDR3 is built from 13 residues. CDR1 SQVTM and CDR2 ANQGSEA come from the germline V gene. CDR3 residues: CSVRSGDTGELFF. CDR3 sequence (DNA): TGCAGCGTTCGGTCCGGGGACACCGGGGAGCTGTTTTTT.

This clonotype was observed a single time. The chain joins TRBV2 to TRBJ1-5; D gene uncertain. V was clipped by 4 bases and J by 8 bases, with 15 bases between them. Germline CDR1 SNHLY, CDR2 FYNNEI. The CDR3 contains 14 residues. For the CDR3, the DNA is TGTGCCAGCAGTGGAGGTAGGGCCAGTGAGCCCCAGCATTTT. It specifies CASSGGRASEPQHF.

At least ten counts were recorded for this clonotype. V gene TRBV7-8 combines with J gene TRBJ2-7, with D tentatively TRBD1 (6 bases). Germline V gene sequence: CDR1 SGHVS, CDR2 FQNEAQ. There are 13 residues in the CDR3. Trimming shortened V by 5 bases and J by 4 bases, and 12 bases separated the two germline ends. CDR3 bases: TGTGCCAGCAGCCTCGGAAGGGGGTACGAGCAGTACTTC. Translating it yields CASSLGRGYEQYF.

A few counts support this clonotype. The chain recombines TRBV7-9 with TRBJ2-7; no firm D call. The V and J ends lost 8 bases and 0 bases respectively, with 11 bases between them. CDR3 length: 13 residues. Germline loops: CDR1 SEHNR, CDR2 FQNEAQ (reference sequence). The CDR3 region is CASEVRSSYEQYF. As DNA, the CDR3 is TGTGCCAGCGAAGTCCGGAGCTCCTACGAGCAGTACTTC.